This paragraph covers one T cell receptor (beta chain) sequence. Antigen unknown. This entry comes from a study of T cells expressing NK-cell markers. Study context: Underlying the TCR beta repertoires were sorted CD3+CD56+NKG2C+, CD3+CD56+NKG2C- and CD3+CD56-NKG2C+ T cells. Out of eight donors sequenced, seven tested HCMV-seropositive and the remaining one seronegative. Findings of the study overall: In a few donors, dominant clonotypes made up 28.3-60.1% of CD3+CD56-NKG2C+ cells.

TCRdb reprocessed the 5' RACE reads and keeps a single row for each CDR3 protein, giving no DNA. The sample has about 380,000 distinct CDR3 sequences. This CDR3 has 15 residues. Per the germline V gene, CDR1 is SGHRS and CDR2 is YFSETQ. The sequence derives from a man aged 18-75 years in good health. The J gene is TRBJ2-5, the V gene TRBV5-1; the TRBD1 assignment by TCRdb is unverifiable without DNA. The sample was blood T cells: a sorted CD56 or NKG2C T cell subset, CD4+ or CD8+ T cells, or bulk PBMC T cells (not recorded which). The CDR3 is CASSLHHRGQETQYF.